The 10 T cell receptor beta chains presented below share a single source sample, sequenced in a study of CD8 T cells in Susac syndrome. Reverse transcription of roughly 0.5 to 1 ug RNA was carried out with random hexamers. TCRdb ran MiXCR on the immunoSEQ multiplex PCR reads and lists one entry per CDR3 protein. Found here are 160,000 or so distinct CDR3 sequences, about 91% of them singletons; the top ten hold roughly 0.08%. Sequencing input: CD4+ T cells from PBMCs. The receptors here all came from a human donor in good health.

The chain carries TRBV7-9 and TRBJ1-2, with 7 bases fitting TRBD1. Unmatched junction bases numbered 13, after V lost 5 bases and J lost 4 bases. CDR1 and CDR2 from the germline V gene are SEHNR and FQNEAQ (reference sequence). The CDR3 is 16 residues long. The CDR3 nucleotides are TGTGCCAGCAGCCCGACTGGGACAGCGGTGGGCTATGGCTACACCTTC. Protein sequence: CASSPTGTAVGYGYTF.

The chain uses TRBV5-1 and TRBJ2-1; 7 bases map to TRBD1. Germline lookup yields CDR1 SGHRS and CDR2 YFSETQ. This CDR3 region has 13 residues. V was pared by 5 bases and J by 10 bases, with 9 bases of the junction left unmatched. CDR3 loop: CASSRDSSGEQFF. DNA for the CDR3: TGCGCCAGCAGTCGGGACAGCTCAGGGGAGCAGTTCTTC.

As DNA, the CDR3 is TGCAGCGCGGAGGCTCCTAGCACAGATACGCAGTATTTT. Protein: CSAEAPSTDTQYF. The V call is TRBV29-1, the J call TRBJ2-3; possibly TRBD2 for D (5 bases). The V end was cut by 7 bases, the J end by 0 bases, with 11 bases between. Germline CDR1 is SQVTM and CDR2 is ANQGSEA. CDR3 length: 13 amino acids.

This clonotype was seen more than once but under ten times. This chain joins TRBV28 and TRBJ2-6, with TRBD2 as a possible D gene (5 bases). Germline V gene lookup returns CDR1 MDHEN and CDR2 SYDVKM. The CDR3 spans 14 residues. The germline V and J ends were trimmed by 6 bases and 0 bases, with 6 bases remaining between them. CDR3 sequence: CASSRGSGANVLTF. The CDR3 nucleotides are TGTGCCAGCAGCCGGGGCTCTGGGGCCAACGTCCTGACTTTC.

The chain links TRBV5-1 to TRBJ2-7, with 9 bases that match TRBD1. Germline CDR1 SGHRS, CDR2 YFSETQ. This CDR3 comprises 18 residues. V dropped 0 bases and J dropped 3; count of bases not matched to a gene: 13. DNA of the CDR3: TGCGCCAGCAGCTTGGTAGCAATCAGAGGGACAGGGTTCTACGAGCAGTACTTC. This sequence encodes CASSLVAIRGTGFYEQYF.

The table lists this clonotype with a count of one. The gene calls are TRBV7-2 and TRBJ1-2; 9 positions match TRBD1. The CDR3 consists of 14 residues. Trimming at V came to 5 bases and at J to 7 bases, leaving 8 bases not matched to a gene. Germline loops: CDR1 SGHTA, CDR2 FQGNSA. CDR3 coding DNA: TGTGCCAGCAGCCCCACGGGACAGGGTGGTGGCTACACCTTC. Protein: CASSPTGQGGGYTF.

The V call is TRBV12-3 or TRBV12-4, the J call TRBJ2-7; 10 nucleotides match TRBD1. This CDR3 is built from 14 residues. Trimming at V came to 5 bases and at J to 6 bases, leaving 7 bases not matched to a gene. CDR3 in DNA: TGTGCCAGCAGTGGCGGGACAGGGGTTTCCGAGCAGTACTTC. Amino acids: CASSGGTGVSEQYF.

The rearrangement uses TRBV9 and TRBJ2-7; D perhaps matches TRBD2 (5 bases). The CDR3 has 14 residues. Germline assignment: CDR1 SGDLS and CDR2 YYNGEE. V shed 4 bases and J shed 0 bases, with 11 bases lying between them. The CDR3 sequence is CASSTTGSSYEQYF. CDR3 DNA: TGTGCCAGCAGCACAACGGGATCCTCCTACGAGCAGTACTTC.

The chain is built from TRBV30 and TRBJ1-2; 8 positions agree with TRBD1. The germline CDR1 and CDR2 sequences are GTSNPN and SVGIG (reference sequence). V was pared by 2 bases and J by 7 bases, with 3 bases of the junction left unmatched. The CDR3 totals 12 residues. CDR3 amino acids: CAWSPGGPGYTF. The CDR3 DNA follows: TGTGCCTGGAGTCCAGGGGGCCCTGGCTACACCTTC.

The rearrangement joins TRBV7-6 to TRBJ1-6; D is uncertain. Germline lookup yields CDR1 SGHVS and CDR2 FNYEAQ. V was shortened by 8 bases and J by 7 bases, with 15 bases between the two germline ends. CDR3 size: 14 residues. The CDR3 loop reads CASSKPDGNSPLHF. CDR3 DNA sequence: TGTGCCAGCTCTAAACCGGACGGGAATTCACCCCTCCACTTT. Based on the CDR3 plus reference TRBV7-6 and TRBJ1-6, the full variable domain is GAGVSQSPRYKVTKRGQDVALRCDPISGHVSLYWYRQALGQGPEFLTYFNYEAQQDKSGLPNDRFSAERPEGSISTLTIQRTEQRDSAMYRCASSKPDGNSPLHFGNGTRLTVT.